The clone carrying this TCR beta chain has ten or more counts. Patients having uncontrolled infection, another autoimmune disease, pregnancy or lactation were not included. There were TCR beta CDR3 regions amplified from RNA transcripts. An initial round of RT-PCR targeting the TCR CDR3 relied on the HTBI primer set. TCRdb re-analysed the multiplex PCR reads in MiXCR, keeping a single row per CDR3 protein. The table has under 250,000 distinct CDR3 sequences, approximately 25% seen once. The data are from a study of T cells in Graves' hyperthyroidism and ophthalmopathy. The CDR3 totals 14 residues. Germline loops: CDR1 SGHTA, CDR2 FQGTGA. V was cut by 2 bases and J by 0 bases, with 5 bases left in between.

The origin of this receptor is a woman in her thirties or forties with Graves' ophthalmopathy. The chain recombines TRBV7-3 with TRBJ1-3; D is ambiguous. The sequenced sample consisted of blood. The CDR3 here is CASSLGNSGNTIYF. CDR3 coding DNA: TGTGCCAGCAGCTTAGGGAACTCTGGAAACACCATATATTTT.